This TCR beta chain was observed in a study of T-cell reconstitution after alpha-beta-depleted transplantation in children. Study results and caveats: By one year post-transplant, T-cell counts and diversity largely arose from T cells that were newly produced. Several hundred expanded graft clones reportedly were the source of alpha-beta T cells about two months after transplant.

A remark on this clonotype: Its antigen is not identified.

This CDR3 contains 13 residues. The V gene's germline CDR1 is MNHNS and CDR2 SASEGT. V was cut by 0 bases and J by 4 bases, with 7 bases left in between. Unique molecular identifiers were incorporated during preparation of the TCRbeta library. TCRdb fed the PCR reads into MiXCR, producing one record per CDR3 protein. This sample has approximately 230,000 distinct CDR3 sequences, with 20% to 30% found just once. This TCR was sampled from a female patient younger than 10 who had a stem cell transplant for congenital amegakaryocytic thrombocytopenia, so the T cells may come from the graft donor. The J gene is TRBJ2-7, the V gene TRBV6-1, with no clear D. The sequencing here drew on PBMCs, mostly from graft donor cells, taken 360 days after TCRalphabeta/CD19-depleted stem cell transplant. CDR3 nucleotide sequence: TGTGCCAGCAGTGAAGCGGAACGGTACGAGCAGTACTTC. Protein product: CASSEAERYEQYF.